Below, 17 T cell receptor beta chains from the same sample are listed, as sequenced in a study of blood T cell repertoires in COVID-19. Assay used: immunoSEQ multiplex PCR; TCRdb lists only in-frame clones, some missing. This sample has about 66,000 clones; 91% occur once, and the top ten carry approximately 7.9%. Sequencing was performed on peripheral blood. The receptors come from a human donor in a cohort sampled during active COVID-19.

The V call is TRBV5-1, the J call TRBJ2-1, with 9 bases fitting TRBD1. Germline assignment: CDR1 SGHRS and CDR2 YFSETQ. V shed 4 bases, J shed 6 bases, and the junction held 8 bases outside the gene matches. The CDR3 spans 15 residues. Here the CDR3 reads CASSLAGTGINEQFF. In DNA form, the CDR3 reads TGCGCCAGCAGCCTGGCCGGGACAGGGATCAATGAGCAGTTCTTC.

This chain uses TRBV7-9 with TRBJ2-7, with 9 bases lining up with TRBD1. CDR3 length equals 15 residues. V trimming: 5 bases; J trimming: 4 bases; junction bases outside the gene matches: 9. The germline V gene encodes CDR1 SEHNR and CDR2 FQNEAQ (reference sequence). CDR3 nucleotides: TGTGCCAGCAGCCTCCCAGGGACAGGGAGATACGAGCAGTACTTC. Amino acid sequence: CASSLPGTGRYEQYF.

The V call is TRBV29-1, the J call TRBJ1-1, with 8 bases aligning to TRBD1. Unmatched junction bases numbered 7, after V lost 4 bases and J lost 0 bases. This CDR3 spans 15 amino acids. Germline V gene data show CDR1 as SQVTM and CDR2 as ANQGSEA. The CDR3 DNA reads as TGCAGCGTTGGGTCGCGGGACAGGATGAACACTGAAGCTTTCTTT. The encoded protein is CSVGSRDRMNTEAFF.

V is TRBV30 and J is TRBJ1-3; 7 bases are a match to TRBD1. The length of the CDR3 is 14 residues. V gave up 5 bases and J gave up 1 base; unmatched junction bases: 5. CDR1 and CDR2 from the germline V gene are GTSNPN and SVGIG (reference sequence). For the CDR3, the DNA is TGTGCCTGGGGACGACAGGGATCTGGAAACACCATATATTTT. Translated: CAWGRQGSGNTIYF.

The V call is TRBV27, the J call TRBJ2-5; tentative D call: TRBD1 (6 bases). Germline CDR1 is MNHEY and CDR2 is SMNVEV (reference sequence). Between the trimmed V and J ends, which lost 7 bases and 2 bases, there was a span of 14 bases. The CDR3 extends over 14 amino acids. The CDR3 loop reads CASMLNRDQETQYF. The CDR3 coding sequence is TGTGCCAGCATGTTAAACAGGGATCAAGAGACCCAGTACTTC.

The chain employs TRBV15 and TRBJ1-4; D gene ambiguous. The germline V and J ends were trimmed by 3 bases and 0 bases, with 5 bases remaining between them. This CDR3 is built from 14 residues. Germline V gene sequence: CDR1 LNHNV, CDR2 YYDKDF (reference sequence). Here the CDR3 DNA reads TGTGCCACCAGCAGGGGCTCAACTAATGAAAAACTGTTTTTT. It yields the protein CATSRGSTNEKLFF.

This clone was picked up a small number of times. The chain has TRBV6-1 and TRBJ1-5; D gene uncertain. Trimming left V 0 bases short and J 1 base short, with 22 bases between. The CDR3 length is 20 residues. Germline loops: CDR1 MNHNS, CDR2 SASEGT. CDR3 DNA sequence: TGTGCCAGCAGTGAAGCCCCCAAACAGATAGGATATTACAGCAATCAGCCCCAGCATTTT. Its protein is CASSEAPKQIGYYSNQPQHF.

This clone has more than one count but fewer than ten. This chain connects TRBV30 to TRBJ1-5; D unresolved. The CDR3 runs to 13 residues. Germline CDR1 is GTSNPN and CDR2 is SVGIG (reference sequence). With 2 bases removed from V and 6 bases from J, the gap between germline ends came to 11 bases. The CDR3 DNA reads TGTGCCTGGAGTTCTCGGGGAGCTCAGCCCCAGCATTTT. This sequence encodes CAWSSRGAQPQHF.

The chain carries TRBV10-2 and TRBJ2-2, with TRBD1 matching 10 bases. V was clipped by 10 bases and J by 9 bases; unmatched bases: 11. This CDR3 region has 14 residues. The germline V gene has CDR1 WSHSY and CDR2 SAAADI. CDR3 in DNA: TGCGCCACCGAAGGGGGACAGGGGTCGAGGGAGCTGTTTTTT. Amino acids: CATEGGQGSRELFF.

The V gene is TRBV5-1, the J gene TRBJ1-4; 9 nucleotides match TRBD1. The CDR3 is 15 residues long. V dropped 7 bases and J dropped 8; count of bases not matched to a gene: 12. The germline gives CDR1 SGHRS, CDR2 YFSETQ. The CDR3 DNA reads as TGCGCCAGCTCCCGATCGGGACAGGGCGGCGAAAAACTGTTTTTT. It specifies CASSRSGQGGEKLFF.

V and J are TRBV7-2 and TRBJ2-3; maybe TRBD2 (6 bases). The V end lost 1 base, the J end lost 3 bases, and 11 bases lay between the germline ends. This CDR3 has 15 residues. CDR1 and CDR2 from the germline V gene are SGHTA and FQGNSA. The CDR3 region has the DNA TGTGCCAGCAGCTTAGACGGGAGAAAAACAGATACGCAGTATTTT. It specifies CASSLDGRKTDTQYF. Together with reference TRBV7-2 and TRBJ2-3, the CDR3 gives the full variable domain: GAGVSQSPSNKVTEKGKDVELRCDPISGHTALYWYRQSLGQGLEFLIYFQGNSAPDKSGLPSDRFSAERTGGSVSTLTIQRTQQEDSAVYLCASSLDGRKTDTQYFGPGTRLTVL.

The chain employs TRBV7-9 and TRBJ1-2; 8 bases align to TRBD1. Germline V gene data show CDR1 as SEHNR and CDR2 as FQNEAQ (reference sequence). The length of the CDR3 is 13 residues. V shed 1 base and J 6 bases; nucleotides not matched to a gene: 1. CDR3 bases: TGTGCCAGCAGCTTAGAACAGGGGGATGGCTACACCTTC. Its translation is CASSLEQGDGYTF.

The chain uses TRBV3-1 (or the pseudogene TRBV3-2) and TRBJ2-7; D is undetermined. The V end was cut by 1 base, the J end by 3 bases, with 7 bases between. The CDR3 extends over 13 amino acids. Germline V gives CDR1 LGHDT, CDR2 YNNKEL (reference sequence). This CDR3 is CASSQVVNYEQYF. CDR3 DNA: TGTGCCAGCAGCCAAGTTGTCAACTACGAGCAGTACTTC.

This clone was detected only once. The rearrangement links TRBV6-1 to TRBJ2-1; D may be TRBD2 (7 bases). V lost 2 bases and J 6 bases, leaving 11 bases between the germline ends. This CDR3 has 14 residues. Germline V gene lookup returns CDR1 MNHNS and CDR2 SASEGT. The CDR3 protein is CASSELGGGNEQFF. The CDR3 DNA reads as TGTGCCAGCAGTGAACTGGGAGGGGGCAATGAGCAGTTCTTC.

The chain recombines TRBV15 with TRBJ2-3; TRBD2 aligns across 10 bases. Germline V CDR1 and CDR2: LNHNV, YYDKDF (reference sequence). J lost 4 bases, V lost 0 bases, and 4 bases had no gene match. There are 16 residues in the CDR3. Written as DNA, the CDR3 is TGTGCCACCAGCAGAGATCCGAGCGGGGGGGCAGATACGCAGTATTTT. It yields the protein CATSRDPSGGADTQYF.

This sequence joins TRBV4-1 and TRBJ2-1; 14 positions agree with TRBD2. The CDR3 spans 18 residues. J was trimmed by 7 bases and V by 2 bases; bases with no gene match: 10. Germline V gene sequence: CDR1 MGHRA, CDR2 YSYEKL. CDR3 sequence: CASSQFDRLAGGRNEQFF. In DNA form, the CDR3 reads TGCGCCAGCAGCCAATTCGATAGACTAGCGGGGGGGAGGAATGAGCAGTTCTTC.

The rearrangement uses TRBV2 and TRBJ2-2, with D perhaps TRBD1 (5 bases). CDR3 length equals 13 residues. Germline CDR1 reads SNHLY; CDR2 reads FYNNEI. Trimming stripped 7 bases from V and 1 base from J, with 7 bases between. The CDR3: CASTGQNTGELFF. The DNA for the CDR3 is TGTGCCAGCACAGGACAGAACACCGGGGAGCTGTTTTTT.